This TCR beta chain was observed in a study of T-cell reconstitution after alpha-beta-depleted transplantation in children. Preparation of the TCRbeta library was carried out with unique molecular identifiers. From the PCR reads, TCRdb called clonotypes with MiXCR, one entry per CDR3 protein. The data hold about 300,000 distinct CDR3 sequences, with 9.5% to 13% observed a single time. In regard to this clonotype: Its antigen is unidentified.

Study outcomes and limitations: It was surviving recipient T cells and thymic progenitors that gave some patients high TCRbeta diversity at day 60. Reports say that about two months after transplant, the alpha-beta T cells came out of several hundred graft clones that had expanded. T-cell counts and diversity at one year following transplant were attributed mainly to newly produced T cells.

Trimming removed 1 base at V and 2 bases at J, with 9 bases between. The CDR3 is made up of 13 amino acids. Germline loops: CDR1 DFQATT, CDR2 SNEGSKA (reference sequence). The genes are TRBV20-1 and TRBJ2-7, with D possibly matching TRBD1 (5 bases). This clonotype was sampled from a boy under two years old with acute myeloid leukemia, due to receive a stem cell transplant. Sample: PBMCs, taken before TCRalphabeta/CD19-depleted stem cell transplant. The CDR3 DNA reads TGCAGTGCTAGAGGCAGGGATGCCTACGAGCAGTACTTC. Protein sequence: CSARGRDAYEQYF.